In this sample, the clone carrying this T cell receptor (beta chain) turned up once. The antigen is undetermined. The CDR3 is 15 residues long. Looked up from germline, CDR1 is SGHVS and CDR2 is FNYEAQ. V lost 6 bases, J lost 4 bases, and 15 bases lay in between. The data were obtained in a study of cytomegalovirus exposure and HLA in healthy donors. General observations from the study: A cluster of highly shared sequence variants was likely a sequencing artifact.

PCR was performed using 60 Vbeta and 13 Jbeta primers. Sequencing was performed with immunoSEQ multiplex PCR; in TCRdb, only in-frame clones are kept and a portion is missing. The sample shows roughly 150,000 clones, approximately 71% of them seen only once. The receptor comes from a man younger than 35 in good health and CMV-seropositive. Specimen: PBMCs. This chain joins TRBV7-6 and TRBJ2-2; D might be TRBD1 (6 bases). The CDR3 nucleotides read TGTGCCAGCAGTCCCACAGGGTCGGGCACCGGGGAGCTGTTTTTT. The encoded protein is CASSPTGSGTGELFF. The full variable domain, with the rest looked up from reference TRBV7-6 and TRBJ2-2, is GAGVSQSPRYKVTKRGQDVALRCDPISGHVSLYWYRQALGQGPEFLTYFNYEAQQDKSGLPNDRFSAERPEGSISTLTIQRTEQRDSAMYRCASSPTGSGTGELFFGEGSRLTVL.